This note documents a single T cell receptor (beta chain) sequence. Its antigen is currently unknown. Both peripheral blood and punch biopsies of lesional scalp skin were obtained from patients who had alopecia areata. This record comes from a study of CD8+ T cells in alopecia areata. Regarding the study as a whole: Lesional tissue from the scalp (especially in alopecia totalis/universalis) showed higher clonality than normal scalp. The study found TCR sharing across patients less clear than in mice, possibly for HLA reasons.

The CDR3 runs 18 residues. Germline assignment: CDR1 ENHRY and CDR2 SYGVKD. The J segment lost 0 bases and the V segment lost 0 bases, leaving 5 bases of the junction unmatched. Extraction of RNA preceded its reverse transcription into cDNA, which served as the sequencing template. TCRdb's copy holds only in-frame clones and misses some; the assay was immunoSEQ multiplex PCR. Of about 130,000 clones listed, around 60% were seen once; the top ten hold less than 5.5%. The source of this sequence is a human donor with alopecia areata. The V and J genes are TRBV10-3 and TRBJ2-6; 7 nucleotides match TRBD1. The source was CD4+ T cells sorted from blood, collected at week 0. The CDR3 nucleotides read TGTGCCATCAGTGAGTCAGGGGGCCGGAGCTCTGGGGCCAACGTCCTGACTTTC. Translation gives CAISESGGRSSGANVLTF.